This TCR beta chain was documented in a study of cytomegalovirus exposure and HLA in healthy donors. The CDR3 is made up of 16 amino acids. Germline CDR1 is LNHDA and CDR2 is SQIVND (reference sequence). V shed 7 bases, J shed 0 bases, and the junction held 10 bases outside the gene matches. It was with 60 Vbeta and 13 Jbeta primers that the PCR ran. Methods used by the authors: Roughly 11 million shared chains were among the roughly 78 million unique TCR beta chains that a later analysis counted. Clones were sequenced by immunoSEQ multiplex PCR, and TCRdb holds only the in-frame ones, with some missing. The DNA gave D and trimming, while V, J and clone size come from that table. The sample includes 100,000 to 150,000 clones, around 77% of them seen just once. This clone appeared a few times.

This chain connects TRBV19 to TRBJ1-1, with TRBD1 matching 8 bases. This sequence was found in a male donor in good health and CMV-seropositive. Sequences were obtained from PBMCs. Here the CDR3 DNA reads TGTGCCAGTAAGGACAGGGTCACCCCGATGAACACTGAAGCTTTCTTT. Translation gives CASKDRVTPMNTEAFF.